The 2 T cell receptor beta chains listed next were all sequenced from one sample in a study of read filtering for tumor transcriptome and immune sequencing. This library used around 400 ng RNA and molecular barcoded adaptors spanning alpha/delta and beta/gamma chains. TCRdb ran MiXCR on the reads and lists one entry per CDR3 protein. The data show over 45,000 distinct CDR3 sequences, around 20% seen once. The specimen was a population of CD138-negative cells sorted from bone marrow. The origin of the receptors is a donor over 35 with multiple myeloma.

This clonotype was picked up a small number of times. The rearrangement joins TRBV18 to TRBJ2-1; D gene uncertain. Deletions cut 3 bases from V and 0 bases from J, with 12 bases between. Per the germline V gene, CDR1 is KGHSH and CDR2 is LQKENI. The CDR3 has 16 amino acids. In DNA, the CDR3 is TGTGCCAGCTCACCCCCGACTCGGAGCTCCTACAATGAGCAGTTCTTC. This codes for CASSPPTRSSYNEQFF. Full variable domain (missing parts from reference TRBV18 and TRBJ2-1): NAGVMQNPRHLVRRRGQEARLRCSPMKGHSHVYWYRQLPEEGLKFMVYLQKENIIDESGMPKERFSAEFPKEGPSILRIQQVVRGDSAAYFCASSPPTRSSYNEQFFGPGTRLTVL.

This clonotype was observed at least ten times. The chain links TRBV19 to TRBJ1-6, with D unclear. There are 18 residues in the CDR3. Per germline, CDR1 LNHDA and CDR2 SQIVND (reference sequence). Trimming took off 4 bases at V and 0 bases at J, with 16 bases between the two ends. CDR3 residues: CASSTQTSRSSYNSPLHF. The CDR3, as DNA: TGTGCCAGTAGTACCCAAACCAGCAGGAGCTCCTATAATTCACCCCTCCACTTT.